The 6 T cell receptor beta chains in this list originate from one sample, sequenced in a study of blood T cell repertoires in COVID-19. Produced via immunoSEQ multiplex PCR; TCRdb's table is partial and in-frame only. Here the sample spans 70,000 to 95,000 clones, 88% being singletons. The sample taken for sequencing was peripheral blood. The receptor source for this set is a man aged 70 or older with acute or convalescent COVID-19.

The rearrangement joins TRBV5-1 to TRBJ2-7; D may be TRBD2 (5 bases). The length of the CDR3 is 14 residues. The V end was cut by 3 bases, the J end by 0 bases, with 10 bases between. Germline V gene lookup returns CDR1 SGHRS and CDR2 YFSETQ. The CDR3 loop reads CASSSEAASYEQYF. CDR3 in DNA: TGCGCCAGCAGCTCGGAGGCAGCCTCCTACGAGCAGTACTTC.

This clone was detected only once. V usage is TRBV2 and J usage is TRBJ2-7; 10 bases line up with TRBD2. This CDR3 is 15 amino acids long. V was clipped by 6 bases and J by 1 base; unmatched bases: 6. Per the germline V gene, CDR1 is SNHLY and CDR2 is FYNNEI. CDR3 sequence (DNA): TGTGCCAGCAGAGCCGGGACTAGCGCTTCCTACGAGCAGTACTTC. It is translated as CASRAGTSASYEQYF.

The V call is TRBV6-5, the J call TRBJ1-2; possibly TRBD1 for D (6 bases). This CDR3 contains 14 residues. CDR1 MNHEY and CDR2 SVGAGI come from the germline V gene. The germline V and J ends were trimmed by 10 bases and 3 bases, with 18 bases remaining between them. The CDR3 nucleotides read TGTGCCACACAAGCAGGGGTCAGTGACTATGGCTACACCTTC. Translation: CATQAGVSDYGYTF.

The chain recombines TRBV7-9 with TRBJ2-7; 8 bases map to TRBD2. Germline CDR1 reads SEHNR; CDR2 reads FQNEAQ (reference sequence). This CDR3 spans 15 amino acids. Trimming cost V 1 base and J 7 bases; bases outside gene matches: 9. The CDR3: CASSLVSTGGGEQYF. The DNA for the CDR3 is TGTGCCAGCAGCTTAGTCAGCACAGGCGGGGGGGAGCAGTACTTC.

This clone came up once. J is TRBJ2-6 and V is TRBV7-6; 8 nucleotides align to TRBD2. V trimming: 5 bases; J trimming: 2 bases; junction bases outside the gene matches: 8. Germline V lookup: CDR1 SGHVS, CDR2 FNYEAQ. The CDR3 is made up of 17 amino acids. DNA of the CDR3: TGTGCCAGCAGCGCATCGGGGGGGGTTACTGGGGCCAACGTCCTGACTTTC. Protein product: CASSASGGVTGANVLTF.

This chain uses TRBV18 with TRBJ1-4; a possible D gene is TRBD1 (5 bases). Looked up from germline, CDR1 is KGHSH and CDR2 is LQKENI. The CDR3 has 15 amino acids. Trimming shortened V by 4 bases and J by 7 bases, and 16 bases separated the two germline ends. CDR3: CASSRQEGVSEKLFF. DNA of the CDR3: TGTGCCAGCTCACGTCAGGAAGGGGTCTCTGAAAAACTGTTTTTT.